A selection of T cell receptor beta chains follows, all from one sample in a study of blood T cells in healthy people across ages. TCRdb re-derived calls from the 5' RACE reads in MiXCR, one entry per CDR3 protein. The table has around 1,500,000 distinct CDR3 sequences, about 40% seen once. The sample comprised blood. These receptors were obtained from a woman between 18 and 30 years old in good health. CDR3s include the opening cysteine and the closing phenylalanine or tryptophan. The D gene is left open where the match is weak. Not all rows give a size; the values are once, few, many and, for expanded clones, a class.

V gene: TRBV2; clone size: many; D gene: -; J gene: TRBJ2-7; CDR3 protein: CASRVSYEQYF; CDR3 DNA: TGCGCCAGCAGGGTATCCTACGAGCAGTACTTC
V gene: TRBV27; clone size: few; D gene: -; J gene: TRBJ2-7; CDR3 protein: CASRNLYRKSYEQYF; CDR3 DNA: TGTGCCAGCAGAAACCTCTACCGGAAGTCCTACGAGCAGTACTTC
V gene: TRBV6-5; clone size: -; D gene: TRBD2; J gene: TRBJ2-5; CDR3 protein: CASGLGGDYYNEQYF; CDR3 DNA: TGTGCCAGCGGCCTGGGGGGGGACTACTACAATGAGCAGTACTTC
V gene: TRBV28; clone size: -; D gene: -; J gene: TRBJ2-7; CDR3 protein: CASSLIAPLIYEQYF; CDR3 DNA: TGTGCCAGCAGTTTAATTGCTCCCCTGATCTACGAGCAGTACTTC
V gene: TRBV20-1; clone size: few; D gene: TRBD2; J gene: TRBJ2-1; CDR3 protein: CSASAGTSDNEQFF; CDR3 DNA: TGCAGTGCCAGCGCCGGGACTAGTGACAATGAGCAGTTCTTC
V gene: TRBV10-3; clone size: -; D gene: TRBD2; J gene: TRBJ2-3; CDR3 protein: CAIKAGVGGPTDTQYF; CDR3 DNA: TGTGCCATCAAGGCCGGAGTGGGAGGGCCTACAGATACGCAGTATTTT
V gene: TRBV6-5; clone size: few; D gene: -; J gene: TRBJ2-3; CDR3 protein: CASGLEGAHADTQYF; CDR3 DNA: TGTGCCAGCGGCTTGGAAGGGGCCCATGCAGATACGCAGTATTTT
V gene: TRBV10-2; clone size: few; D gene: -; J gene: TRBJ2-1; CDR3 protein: CASSPVGLEQFF; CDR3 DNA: TGCGCCAGCAGCCCTGTAGGCCTTGAGCAGTTCTTC
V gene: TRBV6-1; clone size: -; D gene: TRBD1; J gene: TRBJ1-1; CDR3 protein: CASTLGRGLLNTEAFF; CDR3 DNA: TGTGCCAGCACTCTGGGGAGGGGGCTCCTTAACACTGAAGCTTTCTTT
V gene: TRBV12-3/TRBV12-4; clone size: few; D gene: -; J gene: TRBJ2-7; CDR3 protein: CASSLDPGAYEQYF; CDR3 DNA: TGTGCCAGCAGTTTGGACCCAGGGGCCTACGAGCAGTACTTC
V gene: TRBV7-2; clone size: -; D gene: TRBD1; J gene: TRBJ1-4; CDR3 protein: CASSTQGAGNEKLFF; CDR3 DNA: TGTGCCAGCAGCACTCAGGGGGCCGGTAATGAAAAACTGTTTTTT
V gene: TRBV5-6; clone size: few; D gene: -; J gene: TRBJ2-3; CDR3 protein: CASGQLDPRADTQYF; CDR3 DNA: TGTGCCAGCGGTCAGCTAGATCCCCGGGCAGATACGCAGTATTTT
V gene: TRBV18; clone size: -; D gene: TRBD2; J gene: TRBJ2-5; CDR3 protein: CASSPPRDSGRYNEQYF; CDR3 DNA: TGTGCCAGCTCACCACCGCGGGATAGCGGGAGGTACAATGAGCAGTACTTC
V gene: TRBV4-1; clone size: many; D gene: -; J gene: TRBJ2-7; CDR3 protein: CASSQEGLSSYEQYF; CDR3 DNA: TGCGCCAGCAGCCAAGAGGGGTTAAGCTCCTACGAGCAGTACTTC
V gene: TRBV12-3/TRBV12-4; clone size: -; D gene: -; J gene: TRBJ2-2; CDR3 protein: CASSRDGELFF; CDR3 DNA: TGTGCCAGCAGTCGAGACGGGGAGCTGTTTTTT
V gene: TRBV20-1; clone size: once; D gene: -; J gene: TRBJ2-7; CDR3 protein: CSASHKRDSPYEQYF; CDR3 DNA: TGCAGTGCTAGCCACAAACGGGACTCACCTTACGAGCAGTACTTC
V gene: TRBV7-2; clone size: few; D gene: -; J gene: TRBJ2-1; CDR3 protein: CASSPLALLLNEQFF; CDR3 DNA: TGTGCCAGCAGCCCCCTGGCCCTCTTGTTGAATGAGCAGTTCTTC
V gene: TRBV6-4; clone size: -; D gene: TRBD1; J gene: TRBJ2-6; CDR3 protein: CASSDWGQGTLSGANVLTF; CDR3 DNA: TGTGCCAGCAGTGACTGGGGACAGGGGACTTTGTCTGGGGCCAACGTCCTGACTTTC
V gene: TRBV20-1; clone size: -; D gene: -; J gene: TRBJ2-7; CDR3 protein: CSARQGLIEQYF; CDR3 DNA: TGCAGTGCTAGACAGGGATTGATCGAGCAGTACTTC
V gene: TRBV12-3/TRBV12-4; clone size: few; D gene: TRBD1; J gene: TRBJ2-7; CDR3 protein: CASSLHRGLYEQYF; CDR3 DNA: TGTGCCAGCAGTTTGCACAGGGGGCTCTACGAGCAGTACTTC
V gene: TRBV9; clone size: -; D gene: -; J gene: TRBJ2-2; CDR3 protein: CASSVEGELFF; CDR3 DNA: TGTGCCAGCAGCGTAGAGGGGGAGCTGTTTTTT
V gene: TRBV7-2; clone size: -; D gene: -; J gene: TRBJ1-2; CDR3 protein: CASSLVPGGAGGYTF; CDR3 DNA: TGTGCCAGCAGCTTAGTTCCGGGGGGCGCCGGGGGCTACACCTTC
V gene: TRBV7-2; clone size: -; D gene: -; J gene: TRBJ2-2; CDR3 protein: CASSPQPGMAGELFF; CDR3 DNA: TGTGCCAGCAGCCCCCAGCCGGGGATGGCCGGGGAGCTGTTTTTT
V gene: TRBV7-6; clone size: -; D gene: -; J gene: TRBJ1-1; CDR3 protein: CASSSAVSPKNTEAFF; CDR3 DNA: TGTGCCAGCAGCTCTGCCGTAAGCCCTAAGAACACTGAAGCTTTCTTT
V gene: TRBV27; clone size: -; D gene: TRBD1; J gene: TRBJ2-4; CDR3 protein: CASSPASTGPKNIQYF; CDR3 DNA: TGTGCCAGCAGTCCGGCTTCGACAGGGCCCAAAAACATTCAGTACTTC
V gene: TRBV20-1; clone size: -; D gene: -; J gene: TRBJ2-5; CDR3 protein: CSATAPQETQYF; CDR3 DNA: TGCAGTGCGACGGCGCCCCAAGAGACCCAGTACTTC
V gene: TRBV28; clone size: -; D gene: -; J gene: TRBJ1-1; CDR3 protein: CASSLNPGYTEAFF; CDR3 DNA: TGTGCCAGCAGTTTAAATCCGGGGTACACTGAAGCTTTCTTT
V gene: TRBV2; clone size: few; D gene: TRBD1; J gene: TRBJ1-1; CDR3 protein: CASRRGQGFPEAFF; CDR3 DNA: TGTGCCAGCAGGAGGGGGCAGGGTTTCCCTGAAGCTTTCTTT
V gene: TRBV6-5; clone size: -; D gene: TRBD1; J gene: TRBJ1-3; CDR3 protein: CASSMTGTGNTIYF; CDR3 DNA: TGTGCCAGCAGCATGACAGGGACTGGAAACACCATATATTTT
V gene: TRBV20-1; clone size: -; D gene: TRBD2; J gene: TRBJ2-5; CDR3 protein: CSARVGLAGRQETQYF; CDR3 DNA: TGCAGTGCTAGAGTCGGCTTAGCGGGGAGACAAGAGACCCAGTACTTC
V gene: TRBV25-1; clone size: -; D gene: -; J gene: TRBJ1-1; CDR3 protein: CASRGGSDTEAFF; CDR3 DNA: TGTGCCAGCAGAGGGGGATCGGACACTGAAGCTTTCTTT
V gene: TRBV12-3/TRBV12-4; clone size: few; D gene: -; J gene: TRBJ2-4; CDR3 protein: CASSLQRGLGLNIQYF; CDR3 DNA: TGTGCCAGCAGCCTTCAGCGAGGTCTAGGGCTAAACATTCAGTACTTC
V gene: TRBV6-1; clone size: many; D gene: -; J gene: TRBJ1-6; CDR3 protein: CASRPLSLRQASFGSPLHF; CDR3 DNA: TGTGCCAGCAGACCCCTGAGCCTCCGACAGGCGTCCTTTGGTTCACCCCTCCACTTT
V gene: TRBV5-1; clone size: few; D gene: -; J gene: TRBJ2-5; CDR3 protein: CASIRGTGGGNEQYF; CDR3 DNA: TGCGCCAGCATCCGCGGGACGGGGGGCGGGAATGAGCAGTACTTC
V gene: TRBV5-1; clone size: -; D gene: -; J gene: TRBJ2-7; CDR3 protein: CASSLDRGGGEQYF; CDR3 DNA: TGCGCCAGCAGCTTGGATCGGGGCGGCGGCGAGCAGTACTTC
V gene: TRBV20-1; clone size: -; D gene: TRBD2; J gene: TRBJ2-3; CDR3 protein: CSARPPLAGGLNTQYF; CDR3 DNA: TGCAGTGCTAGGCCCCCACTAGCGGGGGGCCTGAATACGCAGTATTTT
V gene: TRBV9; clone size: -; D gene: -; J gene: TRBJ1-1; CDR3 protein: CASSAEGRLNTEAFF; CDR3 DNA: TGTGCCAGCAGCGCGGAGGGACGTTTGAACACTGAAGCTTTCTTT